This T cell receptor beta chain was sequenced during a study of blood T cell repertoires in COVID-19. In the study overall: T cells, B-cell-depleted T cells, or PBMCs provided the cDNA or gDNA that served as material.

In the original analysis: Amplified reference gene primers provided the basis for estimating nucleated cell counts. Data came from immunoSEQ multiplex PCR; TCRdb stores just in-frame clones and leaves some out. V, J and clone size derive from that table, while D and trimming were established from the DNA sequence. The repertoire has about 200,000 clones, approximately 86% of them found once; the top ten carry about 3%. This clone was detected a few times. V shed 6 bases and J shed 2 bases, with 13 bases lying between them. Looked up from germline, CDR1 is WNHNN and CDR2 is SYGVQD (reference sequence). The CDR3 is 14 residues long.

The chain recombines TRBV10-1 with TRBJ1-1; TRBD1 is a possible D gene (5 bases). Material: peripheral blood. The TCR sequence derives from a man in his fifties or sixties with acute or convalescent COVID-19. CDR3 bases: TGCGCCAGCAGGCAGGACATACAAAACACTGAAGCTTTCTTT. This gives the protein CASRQDIQNTEAFF.